One and the same sample provided the 18 T cell receptor beta chains below, sequenced in a study of OX40 agonist ivuxolimab in advanced cancers. The receptor library was made with the immunoSEQ multiplex PCR assay. TCRdb's version of the immuneACCESS table is confined to in-frame rearrangements and falls short of the full clone set. An unresolved V gene accounts for under half of the shortfall where checked; the remainder is of unknown origin. This sample holds about 15,000 clones; 80% were observed only once. The ten largest clones add up to around 37% of the sample. The source material was CD4+ or CD8+ T cells sorted from blood, sampled in a trial of the OX40 agonist ivuxolimab. The receptors originated from an adult with an advanced solid tumor such as melanoma, head and neck, liver or kidney cancer.

The chain is built from TRBV5-6 and TRBJ1-3, with a possible D match to TRBD1 (5 bases). The V gene's germline CDR1 is SGHDT and CDR2 YYEEEE. Trimming cost V 2 bases and J 8 bases, with 23 bases left between them. CDR3 length: 17 amino acids. CDR3 sequence: CASSFRFRQHRNDTIYF. CDR3 nucleotide sequence: TGTGCCAGCAGCTTTCGGTTTCGACAGCATCGAAACGACACCATATATTTT. Full variable domain (outside the CDR3, taken from reference TRBV5-6 and TRBJ1-3): DAGVTQSPTHLIKTRGQQVTLRCSPKSGHDTVSWYQQALGQGPQFIFQYYEEEERQRGNFPDRFSGHQFPNYSSELNVNALLLGDSALYLCASSFRFRQHRNDTIYFGEGSWLTVV.

The chain links TRBV11-3 to TRBJ2-1; D perhaps matches TRBD1 (6 bases). This CDR3 region has 13 residues. V lost 5 bases, J lost 6 bases, and 11 bases lay in between. CDR1 and CDR2 from the germline V gene are SGHNT and YENEEA. DNA for the CDR3: TGTGCCAGCAGCCGGAGGACAGCCAATGAGCAGTTCTTC. Translated: CASSRRTANEQFF.

The V and J genes are TRBV7-3 and TRBJ2-2; TRBD1 aligns across 12 bases. The germline gives CDR1 SGHTA, CDR2 FQGTGA. CDR3 size: 15 residues. Trimming removed 3 bases from V and 10 bases from J; junction bases left unmatched: 6. CDR3 DNA: TGTGCCAGCAGCTTGGGACAGGGGGCGAAATTGGAGCTGTTTTTT. Protein: CASSLGQGAKLELFF. Based on the CDR3 plus reference TRBV7-3 and TRBJ2-2, the full variable domain is GAGVSQTPSNKVTEKGKYVELRCDPISGHTALYWYRQSLGQGPEFLIYFQGTGAADDSGLPNDRFFAVRPEGSVSTLKIQRTERGDSAVYLCASSLGQGAKLELFFGEGSRLTVL.

The chain joins TRBV7-2 to TRBJ1-2, with D tentatively TRBD1 (6 bases). This CDR3 is built from 16 residues. The V gene lost 1 base and the J gene lost 5 bases, with 17 bases spanning the gap. Looked up from germline, CDR1 is SGHTA and CDR2 is FQGNSA. The CDR3 DNA reads TGTGCCAGCAGCTTAGTGGACAGCATGCCGGGGTATGGCTACACCTTC. The encoded protein is CASSLVDSMPGYGYTF.

This clone was observed once. This chain links TRBV4-1 with TRBJ1-2; D unclear. The CDR3 length is 14 residues. Trimming cost V 1 base and J 8 bases, with 14 bases left between them. The germline CDR1 and CDR2 sequences are MGHRA and YSYEKL. CDR3 loop: CASSQGAGSAGYTF. The DNA of the CDR3 is TGCGCCAGCAGCCAAGGCGCGGGAAGTGCCGGCTACACCTTC.

J is TRBJ1-4 and V is TRBV10-3, with unresolved D. The germline gives CDR1 ENHRY, CDR2 SYGVKD. Deletions cut 1 base from V and 4 bases from J, with 4 bases between. CDR3 length equals 13 residues. CDR3 in amino acids: CAISEWLNEKLFF. In DNA form, the CDR3 reads TGTGCCATCAGTGAGTGGCTTAATGAAAAACTGTTTTTT.

V is TRBV10-3 and J is TRBJ1-6, with D perhaps TRBD1 (6 bases). The length of the CDR3 is 13 residues. The germline V and J ends were trimmed by 10 bases and 4 bases, with 11 bases remaining between them. Germline loops: CDR1 ENHRY, CDR2 SYGVKD. As DNA, the CDR3 is TGTGCCAGTAAAGACAGGTATAATTCACCCCTCCACTTT. Translating gives CASKDRYNSPLHF.

This clone was seen more than once but under ten times. This chain links TRBV7-2 with TRBJ2-5; 15 bases agree with TRBD2. The CDR3 contains 17 residues. CDR1 is SGHTA, CDR2 FQGNSA, per germline. V was pared by 5 bases and J by 6 bases, with 10 bases of the junction left unmatched. The CDR3 sequence: CASSTRTSGGAAKTQYF. The CDR3, as DNA: TGTGCCAGCAGCACACGGACTAGCGGGGGGGCCGCGAAGACCCAGTACTTC.

The rearrangement uses TRBV19 and TRBJ1-5, with 9 bases that match TRBD1. The J segment lost 5 bases and the V segment lost 9 bases, leaving 11 bases of the junction unmatched. The CDR3 contains 15 residues. Germline assignment: CDR1 LNHDA and CDR2 SQIVND (reference sequence). CDR3 amino acids: CASFAGGQGYQPQHF. The DNA for the CDR3 is TGTGCCAGCTTCGCGGGGGGACAGGGATATCAGCCCCAGCATTTT. The full variable domain, in which reference TRBV19 and TRBJ1-5 provide the parts outside the CDR3, is DGGITQSPKYLFRKEGQNVTLSCEQNLNHDAMYWYRQDPGQGLRLIYYSQIVNDFQKGDIAEGYSVSREKKESFPLTVTSAQKNPTAFYLCASFAGGQGYQPQHFGDGTRLSIL.

This clone was counted only a few times. The V call is TRBV29-1, the J call TRBJ2-3; D tentatively reads TRBD1 or TRBD2 (5 bases each). Germline V gene data show CDR1 as SQVTM and CDR2 as ANQGSEA. This CDR3 spans 14 amino acids. Trimming took off 8 bases at V and 9 bases at J, with 24 bases between the two ends. The CDR3 DNA reads as TGCAGCACCCTCACCGGGACCGCCGATGTGACGCAGTATTTT. Translation: CSTLTGTADVTQYF.

This clone appeared once. The V and J genes are TRBV7-8 and TRBJ2-5, with no clear D. The CDR3 is 13 amino acids. Looked up from germline, CDR1 is SGHVS and CDR2 is FQNEAQ. V lost 2 bases to trimming and J lost 2 bases, with 6 bases between them. The CDR3 bases are TGTGCCAGCAGCTTAACGGTGCAAGAGACCCAGTACTTC. Encoded protein: CASSLTVQETQYF.

This clone was counted only a few times. The chain is built from TRBV27 and TRBJ1-1, with D hard to call. The ends were cut back, 4 bases at V and 1 base at J, with 7 bases in the middle. The germline CDR1 and CDR2 sequences are MNHEY and SMNVEV (reference sequence). The CDR3 is 13 amino acids. DNA for the CDR3: TGTGCCAGCAGTTCCATGGGGAACACTGAAGCTTTCTTT. This encodes CASSSMGNTEAFF.

This clone was seen only a few times. The V and J genes are TRBV6-5 and TRBJ1-2; TRBD1 is a possible D gene (5 bases). Germline-derived CDR1 and CDR2 are MNHEY and SVGAGI. The V gene lost 0 bases and the J gene lost 0 bases, with 8 bases spanning the gap. CDR3 length equals 15 residues. The chain's CDR3 is CASSYSMTANYGYTF. The CDR3 DNA follows: TGTGCCAGCAGTTACTCCATGACAGCTAACTATGGCTACACCTTC.

The gene calls are TRBV2 and TRBJ1-2, with TRBD1 identical over 9 bases. From germline, CDR1 is SNHLY and CDR2 FYNNEI. The V segment lost 9 bases and the J segment 4 bases; nucleotides outside the gene matches: 9. The CDR3 spans 14 residues. The CDR3 bases are TGTGCCAGTGACACAGGGGGCGCCGGCTATGGCTACACCTTC. Translating it yields CASDTGGAGYGYTF.

This sequence joins TRBV28 and TRBJ1-5; 7 nucleotides align to TRBD1. V lost 3 bases and J lost 7; bases outside the gene matches: 3. There are 13 residues in the CDR3. From germline, CDR1 is MDHEN and CDR2 SYDVKM. CDR3 sequence (DNA): TGTGCCAGCAGTTTCCCGGACAGGCAGCCCCAGCATTTT. Translation: CASSFPDRQPQHF. Filled out from reference TRBV28 and TRBJ1-5, the complete variable domain reads DVKVTQSSRYLVKRTGEKVFLECVQDMDHENMFWYRQDPGLGLRLIYFSYDVKMKEKGDIPEGYSVSREKKERFSLILESASTNQTSMYLCASSFPDRQPQHFGDGTRLSIL.

V is TRBV29-1 and J is TRBJ2-7; tentatively, D is TRBD2 (7 bases). Trimming shortened V by 1 base and J by 9 bases, and 19 bases separated the two germline ends. Per the germline V gene, CDR1 is SQVTM and CDR2 is ANQGSEA. This CDR3 contains 14 residues. CDR3 amino acids: CSVEAGGTGLGQYF. The CDR3 DNA sequence: TGCAGCGTTGAAGCGGGGGGCACGGGCTTAGGGCAGTACTTC.

The rearrangement links TRBV5-1 to TRBJ1-1, with a tentative D call TRBD1 (5 bases). Germline-derived CDR1 and CDR2 are SGHRS and YFSETQ. The V and J ends lost 4 bases and 4 bases respectively, with 5 bases between them. The CDR3 totals 11 residues. The CDR3 region is CASSQGTEAFF. The CDR3 region has the DNA TGCGCCAGCAGCCAGGGCACTGAAGCTTTCTTT.

The chain links TRBV10-3 to TRBJ2-7; 8 bases agree with TRBD1. J gave up 5 bases and V 5 bases, and 5 bases lay outside the gene matches. CDR3 length: 13 residues. The germline CDR1 and CDR2 sequences are ENHRY and SYGVKD. As DNA, the CDR3 is TGTGCCATCAGTACGGACAGGGTGCACGAGCAGTACTTC. Its protein is CAISTDRVHEQYF.